Detailed here is one T cell receptor beta chain. Its antigen is unidentified. These data originate in a study of T-cell memory formation after mild COVID-19. Overall study results and limits: The finding that pre-infection memory included some responding clones suggested that cross-reactive memory joined. Among contracting clones, CD4+ were mainly CM/EM and CD8+ enriched in EMRA.

The germline gives CDR1 SEHNR, CDR2 FQNEAQ (reference sequence). V was trimmed by 4 bases and J by 7 bases, leaving 8 bases between them. This CDR3 contains 12 residues. TCRdb itself ran the 5' RACE reads through MiXCR, one entry per CDR3 protein. The sample contains tens of thousands of distinct CDR3 sequences, around 15% of which appear only once. The chain employs TRBV7-9 and TRBJ1-5; tentative D call: TRBD1 (5 bases). The clonotype originates from a man between 18 and 29 years old who had mild COVID-19 (a few samples of this study predate the infection). Cell type and time point are not known. Material for sequencing was PBMCs or a T cell subset sorted from them (not recorded which). CDR3 bases: TGTGCCAGCAGCTGGGGGGGACAGCCCCAGCATTTT. Translated, it gives CASSWGGQPQHF.